This entry describes one T cell receptor (beta chain). The antigen is undetermined. The CDR3 is made up of 14 amino acids. Germline V gene data show CDR1 as SGHVS and CDR2 as FQNEAQ. Trimming removed 2 bases at V and 6 bases at J, with 8 bases between. Noted time point: recipient sample about 28 days before transplant, after cytoreduction. The data stem from a study of T cell clonotyping in hematopoietic cell transplantation. Study at large: Recipients' pretransplant samples followed cytoreduction. General study results and limits: No sorting was done, leaving CD4 and CD8 contributions mixed. Pathologically expanded recipient clonotypes increased progressively from day 30 to day 180 as diversity fell.

The protocol was immunoSEQ multiplex PCR, while the TCRdb copy is restricted to in-frame clones and leaves out a portion. The sample shows about 27,000 clones, around 70% of them seen only once. This receptor was identified in a man aged 45-65 years with myelodysplastic syndrome. Some clones in this sample may be carry-over from other donors' samples. Sequenced here: peripheral blood mononuclear cells, sampled before stem cell transplant. The chain joins TRBV7-8 to TRBJ1-6, with unresolved D. The CDR3 sequence: CASSLQAVNSPLHF. The CDR3 DNA reads as TGTGCCAGCAGCTTACAAGCAGTTAATTCACCCCTCCACTTT.